This is a list of T cell receptor beta chains from one sample in a study of metastatic and nonmetastatic thyroid tumors. TCRdb re-clonotyped the PCR reads via MiXCR. Found here are some 13,000 clones, around a fifth of them singletons; the top ten hold 13% to 15%. Sequencing was performed on adjacent normal tissue. Receptor source: a female donor with papillary thyroid cancer or a benign thyroid nodule (not recorded which). Some clones in this sample may be carry-over from other donors' samples. Both conserved end residues are part of each CDR3. A D gene is named only where the DNA matches it firmly. Size is omitted from some rows. Given values are once, few, many or a class for expanded clones.

clone size: medium-sized
V gene: TRBV6-2/TRBV6-3
D gene: TRBD1
J gene: TRBJ1-2
CDR3 protein: CASLSGWGQGTYGYTF
CDR3 DNA: TGTGCCAGCCTATCGGGTTGGGGACAGGGAACCTATGGCTACACCTTC

clone size: .
V gene: TRBV12-3/TRBV12-4
D gene: .
J gene: TRBJ1-2
CDR3 protein: CASSITGVGYGYTF
CDR3 DNA: TGTGCCAGCAGTATAACGGGGGTGGGCTATGGCTACACCTTC

clone size: medium-sized
V gene: TRBV5-1
D gene: TRBD1
J gene: TRBJ2-7
CDR3 protein: CASSWRTGGYEQYF
CDR3 DNA: TGCGCCAGCAGCTGGCGGACAGGGGGCTACGAGCAGTACTTC

clone size: medium-sized
V gene: TRBV7-2
D gene: TRBD1
J gene: TRBJ2-7
CDR3 protein: CASSLGQGFSYEQYF
CDR3 DNA: TGTGCCAGCAGCTTAGGACAGGGTTTTTCCTACGAGCAGTACTTC

clone size: medium-sized
V gene: TRBV29-1
D gene: .
J gene: TRBJ1-2
CDR3 protein: CSAMTELYGYTF
CDR3 DNA: TGCAGCGCTATGACAGAGCTCTATGGCTACACCTTC

clone size: few
V gene: TRBV11-2
D gene: TRBD2
J gene: TRBJ2-3
CDR3 protein: CASSPQAGRTDTQYF
CDR3 DNA: TGTGCCAGCAGCCCCCAAGCGGGACGCACAGATACGCAGTATTTT

clone size: many
V gene: TRBV12-3/TRBV12-4
D gene: TRBD1
J gene: TRBJ2-5
CDR3 protein: CASSPTGRETQYF
CDR3 DNA: TGTGCCAGCAGTCCGACAGGGCGAGAGACCCAGTACTTC

clone size: .
V gene: TRBV5-1
D gene: TRBD1
J gene: TRBJ1-2
CDR3 protein: CASSCGQGAEYGYTF
CDR3 DNA: TGCGCCAGCAGCTGCGGACAGGGGGCGGAGTATGGCTACACCTTC

clone size: few
V gene: TRBV6-1
D gene: .
J gene: TRBJ2-5
CDR3 protein: CASSRDGARETQYF
CDR3 DNA: TGTGCCAGCAGTCGGGACGGAGCGCGGGAGACCCAGTACTTC

clone size: once
V gene: TRBV7-8
D gene: .
J gene: TRBJ1-2
CDR3 protein: CASSFNLRFNGYTF
CDR3 DNA: TGTGCCAGCAGCTTTAACCTAAGGTTCAATGGCTACACCTTC

clone size: .
V gene: TRBV27
D gene: TRBD1
J gene: TRBJ1-2
CDR3 protein: CASRPGQARKGPYGYTF
CDR3 DNA: TGTGCCAGCCGGCCGGGACAGGCGCGAAAAGGGCCCTATGGCTACACCTTC

clone size: few
V gene: TRBV28
D gene: TRBD1
J gene: TRBJ1-2
CDR3 protein: CASSFIGQGGCYTF
CDR3 DNA: TGTGCCAGCAGTTTCATCGGTCAGGGGGGGTGCTACACCTTC

clone size: .
V gene: TRBV2
D gene: TRBD1
J gene: TRBJ1-5
CDR3 protein: CASSGTGGQPQHF
CDR3 DNA: TGTGCCAGCAGTGGGACAGGGGGACAGCCCCAGCATTTT

clone size: many
V gene: TRBV19
D gene: .
J gene: TRBJ2-6
CDR3 protein: CASINRAAGANVLTF
CDR3 DNA: TGTGCCAGTATCAACAGGGCGGCCGGGGCCAACGTCCTGACTTTC

clone size: .
V gene: TRBV11-1
D gene: TRBD1
J gene: TRBJ1-3
CDR3 protein: CASSLVDRDSYSGNTIYF
CDR3 DNA: TGTGCCAGCAGCTTAGTCGACAGGGACTCCTACTCTGGAAACACCATATATTTT

clone size: many
V gene: TRBV5-4
D gene: .
J gene: TRBJ1-3
CDR3 protein: CASSLGGALRDTIYF
CDR3 DNA: TGTGCCAGCAGCTTGGGAGGGGCATTGAGGGACACCATATATTTT

clone size: .
V gene: TRBV6-1
D gene: .
J gene: TRBJ2-7
CDR3 protein: CASAEGMYEQYF
CDR3 DNA: TGTGCCAGCGCGGAGGGGATGTACGAGCAGTACTTC

clone size: .
V gene: TRBV19
D gene: .
J gene: TRBJ2-6
CDR3 protein: CASRHSGGANVLTF
CDR3 DNA: TGTGCCAGTAGGCACTCCGGTGGGGCCAACGTCCTGACTTTC

clone size: many
V gene: TRBV3-1
D gene: .
J gene: TRBJ1-5
CDR3 protein: CASSRLGIGQPQHF
CDR3 DNA: TGTGCCAGCAGCCGGTTGGGGATTGGCCAGCCCCAGCATTTT

clone size: many
V gene: TRBV4-3
D gene: .
J gene: TRBJ2-7
CDR3 protein: CASSQDKGEQYF
CDR3 DNA: TGCGCCAGCAGCCAAGATAAGGGCGAGCAGTACTTC

clone size: medium-sized
V gene: TRBV12-3/TRBV12-4
D gene: .
J gene: TRBJ1-1
CDR3 protein: CASSFRDGGEAFF
CDR3 DNA: TGTGCCAGCAGTTTTAGGGACGGAGGTGAAGCTTTCTTT

clone size: .
V gene: TRBV6-1
D gene: .
J gene: TRBJ2-1
CDR3 protein: CASSQEQFF
CDR3 DNA: TGTGCCAGCAGTCAAGAGCAGTTCTTC

clone size: medium-sized
V gene: TRBV5-1
D gene: .
J gene: TRBJ1-1
CDR3 protein: CASSETDSYTEAFF
CDR3 DNA: TGCGCCAGCAGCGAGACAGACTCATACACTGAAGCTTTCTTT

clone size: few
V gene: TRBV27
D gene: .
J gene: TRBJ2-3
CDR3 protein: CASSFRGDTQYF
CDR3 DNA: TGTGCCAGCAGTTTTCGGGGTGATACGCAGTATTTT

clone size: .
V gene: TRBV28
D gene: .
J gene: TRBJ1-2
CDR3 protein: CASSLRPMNYGYTF
CDR3 DNA: TGTGCCAGCAGTTTACGACCGATGAACTATGGCTACACCTTC

clone size: .
V gene: TRBV20-1
D gene: .
J gene: TRBJ2-3
CDR3 protein: CSARDDRYGGDTQYF
CDR3 DNA: TGCAGTGCTAGAGATGACAGGTATGGGGGGGATACGCAGTATTTT

clone size: .
V gene: TRBV20-1
D gene: TRBD1
J gene: TRBJ1-2
CDR3 protein: CSARARTGVGYTF
CDR3 DNA: TGCAGTGCCAGAGCCAGGACAGGGGTAGGCTACACCTTC

clone size: many
V gene: TRBV18
D gene: TRBD1
J gene: TRBJ1-6
CDR3 protein: CASSTGGTGISPLHF
CDR3 DNA: TGTGCCAGCTCTACCGGAGGGACAGGGATCTCACCCCTCCACTTT

clone size: medium-sized
V gene: TRBV11-2
D gene: .
J gene: TRBJ2-7
CDR3 protein: CASSSRGSEQYF
CDR3 DNA: TGTGCCAGCAGCTCCAGGGGATCCGAGCAGTACTTC

clone size: .
V gene: TRBV20-1
D gene: .
J gene: TRBJ1-2
CDR3 protein: CSASSLRTTYGYTF
CDR3 DNA: TGCAGTGCCAGTAGTCTCCGGACAACGTATGGCTACACCTTC

clone size: .
V gene: TRBV11-2
D gene: .
J gene: TRBJ1-6
CDR3 protein: CASSLDLKDSYNSPLHF
CDR3 DNA: TGTGCCAGCAGCTTAGATCTTAAGGACTCCTATAATTCACCCCTCCACTTT

clone size: .
V gene: TRBV6-9
D gene: TRBD1
J gene: TRBJ2-7
CDR3 protein: CATKDRLIYEQYF
CDR3 DNA: TGTGCCACTAAGGACAGGTTGATCTACGAGCAGTACTTC

clone size: many
V gene: TRBV4-3
D gene: .
J gene: TRBJ2-7
CDR3 protein: CASSRGDHEQYF
CDR3 DNA: TGCGCCAGCAGCCGGGGGGATCACGAGCAGTACTTC

clone size: medium-sized
V gene: TRBV24-1
D gene: .
J gene: TRBJ2-2
CDR3 protein: CATSGSQPVTGELFF
CDR3 DNA: TGTGCCACCAGTGGCAGCCAGCCGGTCACCGGGGAGCTGTTTTTT

clone size: few
V gene: TRBV5-1
D gene: TRBD2
J gene: TRBJ2-1
CDR3 protein: CASSWTSGRFSYNEQFF
CDR3 DNA: TGCGCCAGCAGCTGGACTAGCGGGAGGTTTTCCTACAATGAGCAGTTCTTC

clone size: medium-sized
V gene: TRBV6-5
D gene: .
J gene: TRBJ2-7
CDR3 protein: CASSYSSGGYEQYF
CDR3 DNA: TGTGCCAGCAGTTACTCGAGCGGTGGCTACGAGCAGTACTTC

clone size: .
V gene: TRBV7-8
D gene: .
J gene: TRBJ2-6
CDR3 protein: CASSLGRISGANALTF
CDR3 DNA: TGTGCCAGCAGCTTGGGGCGTATCTCTGGGGCCAACGCCCTGACTTTC

clone size: many
V gene: TRBV7-9
D gene: TRBD1
J gene: TRBJ1-2
CDR3 protein: CASSSRTGDGGYTF
CDR3 DNA: TGTGCCAGCAGCTCACGGACAGGGGACGGCGGCTACACCTTC

clone size: few
V gene: TRBV19
D gene: .
J gene: TRBJ2-7
CDR3 protein: CASSWDSSSSYEQYF
CDR3 DNA: TGTGCCAGTAGTTGGGACTCCTCAAGCTCCTACGAGCAGTACTTC

clone size: .
V gene: TRBV3-1
D gene: TRBD2
J gene: TRBJ2-1
CDR3 protein: CASSQRLAGGDRTHEQFF
CDR3 DNA: TGTGCCAGCAGCCAGAGGCTAGCGGGGGGGGATAGGACTCATGAGCAGTTCTTC